Below, 30 T cell receptor beta chains from the same sample are listed, as sequenced in a study of blood T cell repertoires in COVID-19. Using immunoSEQ multiplex PCR, the repertoire was profiled, and TCRdb retains in-frame clones only, with some absent. The sample has about 200,000 clones; over 80% are singletons. Sequencing was done on a sample of peripheral blood. These receptors came from a man aged 55-75 years with COVID-19, enrolled during active disease.

This rearrangement joins TRBV7-2 to TRBJ2-5; 7 bases agree with TRBD1. V shed 2 bases, J shed 0 bases, and the junction held 6 bases outside the gene matches. In germline, CDR1 is SGHTA, CDR2 FQGNSA. The CDR3 contains 16 residues. CDR3 bases: TGTGCCAGCAGCTTATTGTCAGGGGGTAACCAAGAGACCCAGTACTTC. It is translated as CASSLLSGGNQETQYF.

This rearrangement joins TRBV10-3 to TRBJ2-1; 8 nucleotides match TRBD2. This CDR3 comprises 14 residues. After removal of 7 bases from V and 5 bases from J, the junction contained 7 bases not matched to a gene. Germline-derived CDR1 and CDR2 are ENHRY and SYGVKD. Here the CDR3 reads CAINSGGLNNEQFF. The CDR3 coding sequence is TGTGCCATCAACTCGGGAGGGCTAAACAATGAGCAGTTCTTC.

This chain links TRBV5-1 with TRBJ2-3; 8 bases map to TRBD2. Losses at the gene ends were 3 bases for V and 4 bases for J; bases not matched to a gene: 10. Germline assignment: CDR1 SGHRS and CDR2 YFSETQ. The CDR3 consists of 16 residues. The CDR3 region has the DNA TGCGCCAGCAGCTCGAACGGCGGGAGGAGGGCAGATACGCAGTATTTT. Protein: CASSSNGGRRADTQYF.

The chain has TRBV9 and TRBJ1-6; D call uncertain. Germline V CDR1 and CDR2: SGDLS, YYNGEE. This CDR3 is built from 13 residues. The V and J ends lost 0 bases and 7 bases respectively, with 5 bases between them. The CDR3 coding sequence is TGTGCCAGCAGCGTAGAAGCGAATTCACCCCTCCACTTT. Its protein is CASSVEANSPLHF.

The chain joins TRBV30 to TRBJ2-1, with a tentative D call TRBD2 (6 bases). This CDR3 is built from 13 residues. V was trimmed by 0 bases and J by 14 bases, leaving 17 bases between them. The germline CDR1 and CDR2 sequences are GTSNPN and SVGIG (reference sequence). CDR3 nucleotide sequence: TGTGCCTGGAGTGTACTTCCGGGAGATGTAAAGTTCTTC. It is translated as CAWSVLPGDVKFF.

In its sample, this clone was seen a few times. The chain is built from TRBV9 and TRBJ2-7; tentative D call: TRBD2 (5 bases). The V and J ends lost 0 bases and 6 bases respectively, with 10 bases between them. This CDR3 spans 13 amino acids. Germline-derived CDR1 and CDR2 are SGDLS and YYNGEE. The CDR3 loop reads CASSVATAGEQYF. The DNA for the CDR3 is TGTGCCAGCAGCGTAGCCACGGCGGGCGAGCAGTACTTC.

This sequence joins TRBV20-1 and TRBJ2-3; 10 bases agree with TRBD1. Trimming took 3 bases from V and 4 from J; bases not matched to a gene: 16. The CDR3 length is 18 residues. Germline V gene lookup returns CDR1 DFQATT and CDR2 SNEGSKA (reference sequence). The CDR3 here is CSASGGDRGRVRSDTQYF. CDR3 coding DNA: TGCAGTGCTAGTGGCGGGGACAGGGGCCGCGTCAGGTCAGATACGCAGTATTTT.

This clone has just one count. V usage is TRBV5-1 and J usage is TRBJ1-5, with 8 bases fitting TRBD1. The V gene end was trimmed by 0 bases and the J gene end by 1 base; junction bases not matched to a gene: 6. Germline CDR1 SGHRS, CDR2 YFSETQ. The CDR3 contains 17 residues. CDR3 coding DNA: TGCGCCAGCAGCTTGGGGACAGGGAAAGTGAGCAATCAGCCCCAGCATTTT. Its protein is CASSLGTGKVSNQPQHF.

The CDR3: CASSDTSASLDTQYF. The CDR3 DNA is TGTGCCAGCAGCGATACTAGCGCGTCGCTGGATACGCAGTATTTT. The V and J genes are TRBV28 and TRBJ2-3, with TRBD2 matching 7 bases. CDR3 size: 15 residues. Germline CDR1 is MDHEN and CDR2 is SYDVKM. The V segment lost 6 bases and the J segment 6 bases; nucleotides outside the gene matches: 12.

V and J are TRBV7-2 and TRBJ1-3; the D is unclear. V lost 5 bases, J lost 0 bases, and 14 bases lay in between. The germline V gene encodes CDR1 SGHTA and CDR2 FQGNSA. There are 16 residues in the CDR3. CDR3 DNA: TGTGCCAGCAGCCTAACTACACCCCGCTCTGGAAACACCATATATTTT. Protein: CASSLTTPRSGNTIYF.

The rearrangement joins TRBV2 to TRBJ2-3; 12 nucleotides align to TRBD2. The CDR3 totals 16 residues. With 6 bases clipped from V and 0 bases from J, the junction kept 4 bases outside the gene matches. In germline, CDR1 is SNHLY, CDR2 FYNNEI. The CDR3 nucleotides read TGTGCCAGCAGAGTGCTAGCGGGAGGGAGCACAGATACGCAGTATTTT. It specifies CASRVLAGGSTDTQYF. Filled out from reference TRBV2 and TRBJ2-3, the complete variable domain reads EPEVTQTPSHQVTQMGQEVILRCVPISNHLYFYWYRQILGQKVEFLVSFYNNEISEKSEIFDDQFSVERPDGSNFTLKIRSTKLEDSAMYFCASRVLAGGSTDTQYFGPGTRLTVL.

The genes are TRBV5-1 and TRBJ1-5; tentative D call: TRBD1 (5 bases). Germline V gives CDR1 SGHRS, CDR2 YFSETQ. Trimming took off 0 bases at V and 5 bases at J, with 12 bases between the two ends. There are 15 residues in the CDR3. The CDR3 DNA follows: TGCGCCAGCAGCTTGGATGGGGCCAGCGATCAGCCCCAGCATTTT. It yields the protein CASSLDGASDQPQHF.

This chain uses TRBV27 with TRBJ2-3, with 15 positions matching TRBD2. The germline V gene has CDR1 MNHEY and CDR2 SMNVEV (reference sequence). The CDR3 runs to 17 residues. The junction had 4 bases not matched to a gene; V was cut back by 5 bases and J by 1 base. CDR3 amino acids: CASSLRTSGRGTDTQYF. The CDR3 DNA is TGTGCCAGCAGTCTAAGGACTAGCGGGAGGGGCACAGATACGCAGTATTTT.

The chain combines TRBV7-9 with TRBJ2-5; no definite D call. This CDR3 is built from 13 residues. V gave up 1 base and J gave up 2 bases, with 5 bases separating them. Per germline, CDR1 SEHNR and CDR2 FQNEAQ (reference sequence). CDR3 in amino acids: CASSLELQETQYF. Written as DNA, the CDR3 is TGTGCCAGCAGCTTAGAACTTCAAGAGACCCAGTACTTC.

This sequence joins TRBV3-1 (or the pseudogene TRBV3-2) and TRBJ2-2, with a possible D match to TRBD2 (5 bases). The V gene lost 0 bases and the J gene lost 3 bases, with 8 bases spanning the gap. In germline, CDR1 is LGHDT, CDR2 YNNKEL (reference sequence). This CDR3 is built from 15 residues. CDR3 bases: TGTGCCAGCAGCCAAGATGAGGGCTACACCGGGGAGCTGTTTTTT. Translated, it gives CASSQDEGYTGELFF.

The rearrangement joins TRBV2 to TRBJ1-6; 10 positions match TRBD1. V dropped 5 bases and J dropped 10; count of bases not matched to a gene: 8. The CDR3 totals 15 residues. Germline CDR1 SNHLY, CDR2 FYNNEI. The CDR3 loop reads CASSLSRDRGSPLHF. CDR3 DNA: TGTGCCAGCAGTTTAAGCCGGGACAGGGGATCACCCCTCCACTTT.

The chain couples TRBV6-1 to TRBJ1-2; D may be TRBD1 (6 bases). CDR1 MNHNS and CDR2 SASEGT come from the germline V gene. This CDR3 contains 16 residues. V lost 2 bases, J lost 7 bases, and 20 bases lay in between. The CDR3 DNA sequence: TGTGCCAGCAGTGAACACCCCATCGCGGCAGGGGCTGGCTACACCTTC. It specifies CASSEHPIAAGAGYTF.

V is TRBV6-5 and J is TRBJ1-1, with D unresolved. Between the trimmed V and J ends, which lost 7 bases and 1 base, there was a span of 10 bases. There are 13 residues in the CDR3. Looked up from germline, CDR1 is MNHEY and CDR2 is SVGAGI. The CDR3 loop is CASNLRGNTEAFF. CDR3 DNA: TGTGCCAGCAATCTACGGGGGAACACTGAAGCTTTCTTT.

V gene TRBV29-1 combines with J gene TRBJ2-3, with D possibly TRBD1 on 5 matching bases. The germline V gene has CDR1 SQVTM and CDR2 ANQGSEA. The CDR3 sequence is 13 residues long. V shed 4 bases and J shed 0 bases, with 8 bases lying between them. CDR3 in amino acids: CSVGQLSTDTQYF. The DNA of the CDR3 is TGCAGCGTTGGACAGCTTAGCACAGATACGCAGTATTTT.

This chain uses TRBV7-2 with TRBJ2-7; 9 positions agree with TRBD2. Germline assignment: CDR1 SGHTA and CDR2 FQGNSA. The junction had 1 base not matched to a gene; V was cut back by 3 bases and J by 1 base. This CDR3 contains 14 residues. The CDR3 sequence: CASSLAGGSYEQYF. DNA of the CDR3: TGTGCCAGCAGCTTGGCGGGAGGGTCCTACGAGCAGTACTTC.

V and J are TRBV6-1 and TRBJ1-1; D remains ambiguous. Germline CDR1 reads MNHNS; CDR2 reads SASEGT. V dropped 2 bases and J dropped 5 bases, with 18 bases sitting between them. This CDR3 contains 16 residues. The CDR3 region has the DNA TGTGCCAGCAGTGAAACCTCAGCGCCCGGAGGTACTGAAGCTTTCTTT. Protein sequence: CASSETSAPGGTEAFF.

The chain carries TRBV28 and TRBJ1-3; a possible D gene is TRBD1 (5 bases). Germline V gene sequence: CDR1 MDHEN, CDR2 SYDVKM. The V and J ends lost 1 base and 2 bases respectively, with 9 bases between them. This CDR3 contains 15 residues. CDR3: CASSLFRGTGNTIYF. As DNA, the CDR3 is TGTGCCAGCAGTTTATTTCGGGGGACTGGAAACACCATATATTTT.

The chain couples TRBV27 to TRBJ1-5; D is uncertain. Between the trimmed V and J ends, which lost 2 bases and 3 bases, there was a span of 8 bases. Per germline, CDR1 MNHEY and CDR2 SMNVEV (reference sequence). The CDR3 length is 14 residues. The CDR3 nucleotides are TGTGCCAGCAGTTTAACCCCCTACAATCAGCCCCAGCATTTT. Translated, it gives CASSLTPYNQPQHF.

The J gene is TRBJ2-7, the V gene TRBV10-3, with a possible D match to TRBD1 (6 bases). With 8 bases removed from V and 0 bases from J, the gap between germline ends came to 8 bases. The CDR3 is made up of 12 amino acids. From germline, CDR1 is ENHRY and CDR2 SYGVKD. The CDR3 loop reads CAIRDISYEQYF. In DNA form, the CDR3 reads TGTGCCATCCGGGACATCTCCTACGAGCAGTACTTC.

The rearrangement joins TRBV29-1 to TRBJ2-7; the match to TRBD1 covers 10 bases. Germline values: CDR1 SQVTM, CDR2 ANQGSEA. V gave up 4 bases and J gave up 4 bases; unmatched junction bases: 7. The CDR3 sequence is 14 residues long. Written as DNA, the CDR3 is TGCAGCGTTGGGGCGGGACAGGGGAAATACGAGCAGTACTTC. This translates into CSVGAGQGKYEQYF.

V gene TRBV28 combines with J gene TRBJ1-2; D may be TRBD1 (5 bases). The length of the CDR3 is 14 residues. V lost 3 bases, J lost 6 bases, and 14 bases lay in between. The V gene's germline CDR1 is MDHEN and CDR2 SYDVKM. CDR3 bases: TGTGCCAGCAGTTTCAGTTTTAGGGGAAATGGCTACACCTTC. It is translated as CASSFSFRGNGYTF.

V gene TRBV6-5 combines with J gene TRBJ1-4; D unresolved. The CDR3 covers 12 residues. Germline V gene data show CDR1 as MNHEY and CDR2 as SVGAGI. Trimming left V 10 bases short and J 4 bases short, with 10 bases between. The CDR3 DNA reads TGTGCCACCCCTCGGGGTAATGAAAAACTGTTTTTT. Translation: CATPRGNEKLFF.

The rearrangement uses TRBV7-9 and TRBJ1-4; perhaps TRBD1 as D (5 bases). Germline CDR1 SEHNR, CDR2 FQNEAQ (reference sequence). The V and J ends lost 4 bases and 6 bases respectively, with 18 bases between them. The CDR3 covers 16 residues. DNA for the CDR3: TGTGCCAGCAGCTCGTCAGGTCAGGGCACACATGAAAAACTGTTTTTT. Amino acid sequence: CASSSSGQGTHEKLFF.

CDR3 in DNA: TGTGCCAGCAGCGCGAATCAGGGATCCCCCTACGAGCAGTACTTC. Translation gives CASSANQGSPYEQYF. The chain uses TRBV7-6 and TRBJ2-7, with a weak D call TRBD1 (5 bases). With 5 bases removed from V and 2 bases from J, the gap between germline ends came to 16 bases. Germline CDR1 and CDR2: SGHVS and FNYEAQ. The CDR3 contains 15 residues.

V and J are TRBV29-1 and TRBJ2-1; 13 bases fit TRBD2. This CDR3 contains 15 residues. The V gene's germline CDR1 is SQVTM and CDR2 ANQGSEA. J gave up 3 bases and V 8 bases, and 7 bases lay outside the gene matches. The CDR3 nucleotides read TGCAGCTTGGGACTAGCGGGATCCAGCTACAATGAGCAGTTCTTC. Protein product: CSLGLAGSSYNEQFF.